A selection of T cell receptor beta chains follows, all from one sample in a study of T cells in Graves' hyperthyroidism and ophthalmopathy. A single record per CDR3 protein comes from TCRdb applying MiXCR to the multiplex PCR reads. The sample lists a few hundred thousand distinct CDR3 sequences; 15% to 18% were seen once. The specimen was blood. All receptors come from a woman between 18 and 30 years old with Graves' hyperthyroidism that later progressed to Graves' ophthalmopathy. Both conserved end residues are part of each CDR3. Each record gives: CDR3 DNA, CDR3 protein, D gene, clone size, V gene, J gene. A D gene is named only where the DNA matches it firmly. Size tells how often a clone was seen (once, few, many) or the class of an expanded clone, and some rows leave it out.

TGTGCCTGGACTAGCGGGGGGCCAGATACGCAGTATTTT,CAWTSGGPDTQYF,TRBD2,many,TRBV30,TRBJ2-3
TGTGCCAGCAACATTGCAGGGAGCCAAGAGACCCAGTACTTC,CASNIAGSQETQYF,-,few,TRBV6-1,TRBJ2-5
TGTGCCAGCAGCCCCGTTGACCGTCCGGCGTATTACGAGCAGTACTTC,CASSPVDRPAYYEQYF,-,-,TRBV28,TRBJ2-7
TGTGCCAGCAGCAATAGCGGGAGGGGGAATGAGCAGTTCTTC,CASSNSGRGNEQFF,TRBD2,-,TRBV6-1,TRBJ2-1
TGTGCCAGCAGTAAAACTACTGACCGAAACATTCAGTACTTC,CASSKTTDRNIQYF,-,few,TRBV6-1,TRBJ2-4
TGTGCCGTAGCAGGACGACTATCAGACAATGAGCAGTTCTTC,CAVAGRLSDNEQFF,-,few,TRBV15,TRBJ2-1
TGTGCCAGCAGCCCGCCCGGGACAGGCCACACCGGGGAGCTGTTTTTT,CASSPPGTGHTGELFF,TRBD1,many,TRBV12-3/TRBV12-4,TRBJ2-2
TGCAGCGTTTTAACCGGGAGGGCCGGGGAGCAGTACTTC,CSVLTGRAGEQYF,TRBD2,few,TRBV29-1,TRBJ2-7
TGTGCCAGCAGGTCCAAGACAGGGGCGTACTTC,CASRSKTGAYF,TRBD1,-,TRBV6-2/TRBV6-3,TRBJ2-5
TGTGCCAGCAGTTACGGACAGGAGGGGGAAAAACTGTTTTTT,CASSYGQEGEKLFF,TRBD1,many,TRBV28,TRBJ1-4
TGTGCCAGCAGGGAAGACAGGGAGAGCCCTTCACCCCTCCACTTT,CASREDRESPSPLHF,TRBD1,-,TRBV2,TRBJ1-6
TGTGCCAGCAGTGAAGGGCTCCTCTCACCCCTCCACTTT,CASSEGLLSPLHF,-,many,TRBV2,TRBJ1-6
TGTGCCAGCAGTGAGGCCCGTTTCGCAGGGGTCGAGCAGTACTTC,CASSEARFAGVEQYF,-,many,TRBV6-1,TRBJ2-7
TGTGCCACCAGCAGAGATCCAGGCGGCTCAGCCAAAAACATTCAGTACTTC,CATSRDPGGSAKNIQYF,-,-,TRBV15,TRBJ2-4
TGTGCCAGCAGCCAAGTGGAGGGCTCCAACTATGGCTACACCTTC,CASSQVEGSNYGYTF,-,many,TRBV3-1,TRBJ1-2
TGTGCCAGCAGTTTGGGACTAGCAACGAACGGGGAGCTGTTTTTT,CASSLGLATNGELFF,TRBD2,many,TRBV28,TRBJ2-2
TGTGCCAGCAAAATACAGACCGGGGAGCTGTTTTTT,CASKIQTGELFF,-,-,TRBV27,TRBJ2-2
TGTGCCAGCTCGGGACGGGAGAATGAAGAGACCCAGTACTTC,CASSGRENEETQYF,-,many,TRBV28,TRBJ2-5
TGTGCCAGTAGTCCTAGCGCTTCCTACAATGAGCAGTTCTTC,CASSPSASYNEQFF,-,few,TRBV19,TRBJ2-1
TGTGCCATCAGTGGGCCGGAAAGGGGGTCAACTGAGCAGTACTTC,CAISGPERGSTEQYF,-,many,TRBV10-3,TRBJ2-7
TGCGCCAGCCATCAGGAGGGCTCGAACACCGGGGAGCTGTTTTTT,CASHQEGSNTGELFF,-,few,TRBV5-1,TRBJ2-2
TGTGCCATCAGTCCCGAGGTAAACACTGAAGCTTTCTTT,CAISPEVNTEAFF,-,few,TRBV10-3,TRBJ1-1